The clone carrying this T cell receptor (beta chain) was seen repeatedly, ten times or more. What it recognizes is unknown. This sample is part of a study of lung T cells in sarcoidosis with Löfgren's syndrome. On the study more broadly: In sarcoidosis, CD4+ T cells accumulate in bronchoalveolar lavage fluid. General study findings and limits: Paired TRAV12-1/TRBV2 TCRs showed CDR3 homology and preferential pairing. The most expanded V genes in Löfgren's patients were reportedly TRAV12-1 and TRBV2.

The germline CDR1 and CDR2 sequences are MDHEN and SYDVKM. CDR3 length: 11 residues. Trimming took off 5 bases at V and 12 bases at J, with 13 bases between the two ends. From the reads, TCRdb called clonotypes with MiXCR, one entry per CDR3 protein. Found here are about 19,000 distinct CDR3 sequences, roughly 23% of them singletons; the top ten hold 0.75% to 0.95%. The sequence was collected from a human donor with sarcoidosis (Löfgren's syndrome or another form), or a control subject (not recorded which). The material sequenced was CD4+ T cells from bronchoalveolar lavage. The chain links TRBV28 to TRBJ1-1, with D uncertain. CDR3 residues: CASSPLGRSFF. CDR3 nucleotides: TGTGCCAGCAGTCCCCTTGGGAGGTCTTTCTTT.